This T cell receptor beta chain derives from a study of blood T cell dynamics during melanoma immunotherapy. The wider study: Patients with metastatic melanoma got pembrolizumab or nivolumab-ipilimumab as first-line care.

Measured with immunoSEQ multiplex PCR; TCRdb has only the in-frame clones, and not every one. Among tens of thousands of clones, approximately 80% were seen once, and the ten largest hold 10%. As to time point: week 3, after first cycle of checkpoint inhibitor. At 12 weeks after first infusion, RECIST 1.1 defined response for most patients. Per the germline V gene, CDR1 is SGHTA and CDR2 is FQGNSA. The CDR3 is 14 residues long. Concerning this clone: At one end, the junction sequence differs from germline, possibly due to a read error.

The gene calls are TRBV7-2 and TRBJ2-1; 8 bases map to TRBD2. The specimen was blood, collected from a patient treated with checkpoint blockade. This sequence was found in a human donor with melanoma. The CDR3 loop is CASSLGRGSGSNIF. Here the CDR3 DNA reads TGTGCCAGCAGCTTAGGTCGGGGAAGCGGGAGCAACATCTTC.